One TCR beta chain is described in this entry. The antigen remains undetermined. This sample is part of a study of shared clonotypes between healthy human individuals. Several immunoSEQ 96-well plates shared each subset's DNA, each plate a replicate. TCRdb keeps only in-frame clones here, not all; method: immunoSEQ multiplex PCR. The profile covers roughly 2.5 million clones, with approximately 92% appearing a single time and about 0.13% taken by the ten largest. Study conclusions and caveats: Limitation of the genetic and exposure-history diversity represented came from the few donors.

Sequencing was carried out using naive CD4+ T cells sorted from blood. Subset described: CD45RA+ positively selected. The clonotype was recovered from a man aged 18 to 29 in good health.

The CDR3, as DNA: TGTGCCATCAGCCGACTAGCGGGAGGTGAAACCGGGGAGCTGTTTTTT. Protein product: CAISRLAGGETGELFF. V usage is TRBV10-3 and J usage is TRBJ2-2; 13 nucleotides agree with TRBD2. V lost 6 bases, J lost 5 bases, and 6 bases stayed unmatched. The CDR3 spans 16 residues. CDR1 is ENHRY and CDR2 is SYGVKD in the germline V gene.